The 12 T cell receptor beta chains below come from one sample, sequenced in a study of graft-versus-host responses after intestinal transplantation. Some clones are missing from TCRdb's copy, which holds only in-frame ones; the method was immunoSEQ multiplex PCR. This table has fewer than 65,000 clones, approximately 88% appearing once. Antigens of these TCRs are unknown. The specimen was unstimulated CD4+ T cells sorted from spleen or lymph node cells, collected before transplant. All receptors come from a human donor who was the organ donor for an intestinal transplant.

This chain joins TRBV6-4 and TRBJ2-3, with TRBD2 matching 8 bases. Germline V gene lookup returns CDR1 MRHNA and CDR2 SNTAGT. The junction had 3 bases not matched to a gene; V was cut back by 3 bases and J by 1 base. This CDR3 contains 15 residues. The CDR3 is CASSEAGVRTDTQYF. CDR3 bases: TGTGCCAGCAGTGAAGCGGGAGTACGCACAGATACGCAGTATTTT.

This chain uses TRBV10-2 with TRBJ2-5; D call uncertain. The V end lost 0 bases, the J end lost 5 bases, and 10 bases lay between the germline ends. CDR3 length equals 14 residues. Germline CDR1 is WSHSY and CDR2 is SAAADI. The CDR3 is CASSESEVRETQYF. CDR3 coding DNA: TGCGCCAGCAGTGAGTCAGAGGTGCGGGAGACCCAGTACTTC.

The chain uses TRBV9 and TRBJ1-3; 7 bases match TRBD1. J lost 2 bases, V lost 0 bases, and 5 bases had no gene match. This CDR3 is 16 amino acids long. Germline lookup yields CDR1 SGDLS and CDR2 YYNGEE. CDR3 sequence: CASSVEDRAPGNTIYF. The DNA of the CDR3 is TGTGCCAGCAGCGTAGAAGACAGGGCCCCTGGAAACACCATATATTTT.

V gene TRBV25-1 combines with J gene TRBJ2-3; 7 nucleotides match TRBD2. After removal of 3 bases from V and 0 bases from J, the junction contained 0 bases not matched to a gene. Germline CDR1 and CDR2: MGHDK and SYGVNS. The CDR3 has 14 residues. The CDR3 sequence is CASSERESTDTQYF. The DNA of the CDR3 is TGTGCCAGCAGTGAGCGGGAGAGCACAGATACGCAGTATTTT.

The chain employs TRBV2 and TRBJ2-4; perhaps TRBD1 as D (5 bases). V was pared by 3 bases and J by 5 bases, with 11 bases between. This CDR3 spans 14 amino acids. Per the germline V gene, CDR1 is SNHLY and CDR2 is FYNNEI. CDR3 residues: CASSDLYRQNIQYF. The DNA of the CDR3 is TGTGCCAGCAGTGATTTGTACAGGCAAAACATTCAGTACTTC.

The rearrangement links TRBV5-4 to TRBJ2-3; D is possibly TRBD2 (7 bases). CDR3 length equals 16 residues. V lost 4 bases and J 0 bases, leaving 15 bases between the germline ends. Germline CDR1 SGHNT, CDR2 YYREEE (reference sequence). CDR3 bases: TGTGCCAGCAGCCGCCGAGCGGGACAAAGCACAGATACGCAGTATTTT. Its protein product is CASSRRAGQSTDTQYF.

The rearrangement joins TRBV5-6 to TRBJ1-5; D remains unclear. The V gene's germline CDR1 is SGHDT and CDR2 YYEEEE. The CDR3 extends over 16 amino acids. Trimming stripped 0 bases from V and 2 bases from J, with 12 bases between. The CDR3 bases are TGTGCCAGCAGCTTGGCCGCGGGCGCGGGCAATCAGCCCCAGCATTTT. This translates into CASSLAAGAGNQPQHF.

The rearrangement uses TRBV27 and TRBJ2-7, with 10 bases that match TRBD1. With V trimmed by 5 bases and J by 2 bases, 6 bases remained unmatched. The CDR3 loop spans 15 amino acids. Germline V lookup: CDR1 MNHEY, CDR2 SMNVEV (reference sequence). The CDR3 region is CASSDTGTGAYEQYF. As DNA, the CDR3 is TGTGCCAGCAGTGACACCGGGACAGGGGCCTACGAGCAGTACTTC.

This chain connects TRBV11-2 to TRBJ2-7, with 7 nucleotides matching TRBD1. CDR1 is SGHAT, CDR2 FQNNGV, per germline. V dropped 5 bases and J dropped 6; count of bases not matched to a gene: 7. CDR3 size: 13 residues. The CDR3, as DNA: TGTGCCAGCAGCGCTATGGGACAGACCGAGCAGTACTTC. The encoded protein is CASSAMGQTEQYF.

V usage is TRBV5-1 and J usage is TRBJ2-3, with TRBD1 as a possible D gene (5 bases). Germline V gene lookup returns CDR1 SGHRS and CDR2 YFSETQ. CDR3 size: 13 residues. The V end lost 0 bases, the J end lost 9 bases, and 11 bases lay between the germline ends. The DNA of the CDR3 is TGCGCCAGCAGCTTGGGGCAAGGGGCGACGCAGTATTTT. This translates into CASSLGQGATQYF.

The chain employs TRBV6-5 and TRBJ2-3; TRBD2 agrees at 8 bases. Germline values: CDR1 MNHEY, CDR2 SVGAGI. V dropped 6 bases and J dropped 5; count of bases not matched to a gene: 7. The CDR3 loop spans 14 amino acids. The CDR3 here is CASRPGGRGDTQYF. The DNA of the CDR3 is TGTGCCAGCAGGCCGGGAGGGCGGGGAGATACGCAGTATTTT.

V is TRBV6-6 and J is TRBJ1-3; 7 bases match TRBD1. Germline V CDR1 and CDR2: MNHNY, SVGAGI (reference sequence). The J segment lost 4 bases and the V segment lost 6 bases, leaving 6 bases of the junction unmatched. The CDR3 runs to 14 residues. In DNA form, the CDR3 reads TGTGCCAGCAGCCTCGGGACAGCCGGAAACACCATATATTTT. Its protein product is CASSLGTAGNTIYF.